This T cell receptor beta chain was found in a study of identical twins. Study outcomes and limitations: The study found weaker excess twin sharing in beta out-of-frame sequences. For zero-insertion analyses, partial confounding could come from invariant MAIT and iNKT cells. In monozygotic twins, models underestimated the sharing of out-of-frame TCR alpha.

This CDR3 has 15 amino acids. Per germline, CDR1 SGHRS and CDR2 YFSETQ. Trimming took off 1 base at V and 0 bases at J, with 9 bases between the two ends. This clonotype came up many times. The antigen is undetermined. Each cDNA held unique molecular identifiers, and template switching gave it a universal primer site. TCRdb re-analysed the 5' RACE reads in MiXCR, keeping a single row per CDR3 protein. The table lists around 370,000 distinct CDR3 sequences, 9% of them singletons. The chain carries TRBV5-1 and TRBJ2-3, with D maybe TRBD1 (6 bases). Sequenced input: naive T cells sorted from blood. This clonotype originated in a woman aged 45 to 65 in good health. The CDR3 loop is CASSLTGTSTDTQYF. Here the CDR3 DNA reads TGCGCCAGCAGCTTGACGGGGACAAGCACAGATACGCAGTATTTT. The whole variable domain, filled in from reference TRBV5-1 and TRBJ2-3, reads KAGVTQTPRYLIKTRGQQVTLSCSPISGHRSVSWYQQTPGQGLQFLFEYFSETQRNKGNFPGRFSGRQFSNSRSEMNVSTLELGDSALYLCASSLTGTSTDTQYFGPGTRLTVL.